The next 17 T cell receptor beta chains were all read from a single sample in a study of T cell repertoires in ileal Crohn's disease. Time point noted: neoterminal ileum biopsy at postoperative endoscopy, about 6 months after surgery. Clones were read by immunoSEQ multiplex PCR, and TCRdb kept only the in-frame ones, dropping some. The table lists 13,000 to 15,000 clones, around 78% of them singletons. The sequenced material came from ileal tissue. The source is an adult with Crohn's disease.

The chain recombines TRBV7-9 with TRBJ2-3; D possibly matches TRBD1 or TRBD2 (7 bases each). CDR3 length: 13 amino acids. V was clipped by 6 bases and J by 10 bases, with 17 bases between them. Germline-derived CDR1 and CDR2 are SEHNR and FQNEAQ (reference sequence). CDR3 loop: CASSFQGGYPQYF. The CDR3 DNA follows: TGTGCCAGCAGTTTTCAGGGGGGGTATCCGCAGTATTTT.

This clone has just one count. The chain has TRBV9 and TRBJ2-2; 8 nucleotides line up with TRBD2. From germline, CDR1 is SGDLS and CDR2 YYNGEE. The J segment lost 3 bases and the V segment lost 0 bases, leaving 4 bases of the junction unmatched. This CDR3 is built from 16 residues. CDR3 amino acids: CASSVEAGGYTGELFF. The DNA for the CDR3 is TGTGCCAGCAGCGTAGAGGCGGGAGGCTACACCGGGGAGCTGTTTTTT.

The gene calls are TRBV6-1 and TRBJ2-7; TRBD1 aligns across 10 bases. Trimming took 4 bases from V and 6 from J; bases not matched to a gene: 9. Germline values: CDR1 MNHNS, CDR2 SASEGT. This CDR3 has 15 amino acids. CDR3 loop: CASSARDRGVGEQYF. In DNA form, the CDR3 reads TGTGCCAGCAGTGCCCGGGACAGGGGAGTAGGCGAGCAGTACTTC.

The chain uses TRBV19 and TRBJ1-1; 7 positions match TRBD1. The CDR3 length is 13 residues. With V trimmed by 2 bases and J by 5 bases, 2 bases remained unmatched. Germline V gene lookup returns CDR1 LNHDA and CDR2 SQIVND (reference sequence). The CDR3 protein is CASSIQGGTEAFF. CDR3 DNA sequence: TGTGCCAGTAGTATACAGGGGGGGACTGAAGCTTTCTTT.

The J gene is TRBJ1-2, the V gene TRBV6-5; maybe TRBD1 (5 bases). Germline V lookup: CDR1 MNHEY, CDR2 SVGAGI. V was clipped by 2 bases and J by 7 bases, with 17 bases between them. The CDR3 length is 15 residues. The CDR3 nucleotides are TGTGCCAGCAGTTACGGGTCAGGGATATTGGGTGGCTACACCTTC. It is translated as CASSYGSGILGGYTF.

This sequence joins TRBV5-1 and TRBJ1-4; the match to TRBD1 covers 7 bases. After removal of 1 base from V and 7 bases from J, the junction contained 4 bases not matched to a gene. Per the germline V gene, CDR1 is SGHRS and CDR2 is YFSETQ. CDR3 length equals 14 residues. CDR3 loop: CASSLSSGGEKLFF. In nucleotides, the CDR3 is TGCGCCAGCAGCTTGTCTTCAGGGGGTGAAAAACTGTTTTTT.

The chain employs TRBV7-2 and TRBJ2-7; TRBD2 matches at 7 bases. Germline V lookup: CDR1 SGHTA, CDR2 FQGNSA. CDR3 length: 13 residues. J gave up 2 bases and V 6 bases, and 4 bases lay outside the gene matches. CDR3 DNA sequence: TGTGCCAGCAGGGTAGCGGGTACCTACGAGCAGTACTTC. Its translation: CASRVAGTYEQYF.

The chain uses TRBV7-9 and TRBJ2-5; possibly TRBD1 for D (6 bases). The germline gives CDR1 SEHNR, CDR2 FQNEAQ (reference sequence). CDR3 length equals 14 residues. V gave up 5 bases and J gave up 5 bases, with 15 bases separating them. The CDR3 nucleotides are TGTGCCAGCAGCCGGGGATTCCAGGGGGAGACCCAGTACTTC. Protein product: CASSRGFQGETQYF.

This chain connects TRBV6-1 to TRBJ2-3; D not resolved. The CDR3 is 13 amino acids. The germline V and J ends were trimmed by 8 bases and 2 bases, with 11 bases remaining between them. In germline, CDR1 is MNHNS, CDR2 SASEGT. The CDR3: CASASVLTDTQYF. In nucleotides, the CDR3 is TGTGCCAGCGCCAGCGTACTCACAGATACGCAGTATTTT.

This chain's CDR3 is CASSQGSLGVAGPYEQYF. The DNA for the CDR3 is TGCGCCAGCAGCCAAGGATCCCTGGGGGTAGCGGGCCCCTACGAGCAGTACTTC. The V call is TRBV4-3, the J call TRBJ2-7, with 7 bases identical to TRBD2. The CDR3 extends over 18 amino acids. Germline trimming cut 1 base from V and 2 bases from J; bases unmatched to any gene: 14. Germline lookup yields CDR1 LGHNA and CDR2 YSLEER.

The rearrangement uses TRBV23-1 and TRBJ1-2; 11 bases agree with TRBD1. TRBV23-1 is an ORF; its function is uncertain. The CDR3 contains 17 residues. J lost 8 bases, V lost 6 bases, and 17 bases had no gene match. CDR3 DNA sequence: TGCGCCAGCAGAAGAACGGTAGGACAGGGGGCGCCGGACGGCTACACCTTC. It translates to CASRRTVGQGAPDGYTF.

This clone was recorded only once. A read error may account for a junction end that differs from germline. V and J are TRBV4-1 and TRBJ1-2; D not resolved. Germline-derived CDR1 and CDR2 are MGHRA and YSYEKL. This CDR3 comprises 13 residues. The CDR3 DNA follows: TGCGCCAGCTCCCCTTTAATGTCCTATGGCTACATCTTC. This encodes CASSPLMSYGYIF.

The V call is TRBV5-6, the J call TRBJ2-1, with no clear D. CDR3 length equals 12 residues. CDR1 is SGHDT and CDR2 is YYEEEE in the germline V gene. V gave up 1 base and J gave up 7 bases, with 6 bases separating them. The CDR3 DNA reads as TGTGCCAGCAGCTTGACACTAAATGAGCAGTTCTTC. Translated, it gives CASSLTLNEQFF. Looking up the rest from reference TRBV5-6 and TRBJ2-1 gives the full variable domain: DAGVTQSPTHLIKTRGQQVTLRCSPKSGHDTVSWYQQALGQGPQFIFQYYEEEERQRGNFPDRFSGHQFPNYSSELNVNALLLGDSALYLCASSLTLNEQFFGPGTRLTVL.

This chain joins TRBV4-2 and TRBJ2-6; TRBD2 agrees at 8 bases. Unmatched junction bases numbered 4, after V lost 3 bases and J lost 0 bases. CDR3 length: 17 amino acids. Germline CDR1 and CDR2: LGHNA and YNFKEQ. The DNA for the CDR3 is TGTGCCAGCAGCCACCCCGGGGGGGACTCTGGGGCCAACGTCCTGACTTTC. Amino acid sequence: CASSHPGGDSGANVLTF.

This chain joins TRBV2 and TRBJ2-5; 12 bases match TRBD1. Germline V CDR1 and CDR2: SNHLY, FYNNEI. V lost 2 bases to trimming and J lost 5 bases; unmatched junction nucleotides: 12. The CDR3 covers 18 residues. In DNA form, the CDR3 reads TGTGCCAGCAGTGAATGGTTTCGAGGGACAGGGGGCACGGAGACCCAGTACTTC. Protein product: CASSEWFRGTGGTETQYF.

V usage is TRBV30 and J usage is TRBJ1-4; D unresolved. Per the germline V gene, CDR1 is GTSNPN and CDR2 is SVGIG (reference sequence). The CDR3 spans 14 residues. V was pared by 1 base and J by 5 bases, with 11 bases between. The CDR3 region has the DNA TGTGCCTGGAGTGCGAACAGTCGGAATGAAAAACTGTTTTTT. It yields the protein CAWSANSRNEKLFF.

The CDR3 reads CASSTSGQSTDTQYF. The CDR3 nucleotides are TGCGCCAGCTCCACTAGCGGCCAAAGCACAGATACGCAGTATTTT. V usage is TRBV10-1 and J usage is TRBJ2-3; the match to TRBD2 covers 8 bases. V lost 8 bases, J lost 0 bases, and 7 bases stayed unmatched. Germline CDR1 is WNHNN and CDR2 is SYGVQD (reference sequence). This CDR3 region has 15 residues.